This T cell receptor (beta chain) was identified in a study of blood T cell repertoires in COVID-19. Profiled with immunoSEQ multiplex PCR; TCRdb holds only in-frame clones, not every one. The table shows 150,000 to 200,000 clones, with around 79% occurring only once. Germline V gives CDR1 LNHDA, CDR2 SQIVND (reference sequence). The length of the CDR3 is 20 residues. With 2 bases clipped from V and 0 bases from J, the junction kept 15 bases outside the gene matches. V gene TRBV19 combines with J gene TRBJ1-4; 7 bases agree with TRBD1. The origin of this receptor is a woman aged 40 to 50 with COVID-19, enrolled during active disease. Material for sequencing was peripheral blood. Here the CDR3 reads CASSIFQGGAIGATNEKLFF. The DNA for the CDR3 is TGTGCCAGTAGTATATTTCAAGGGGGCGCGATCGGGGCAACTAATGAAAAACTGTTTTTT.